Listed here are 31 T cell receptor beta chains from one sample, sequenced in a study of control samples from healthy donors and cancer patients. Some clones are missing from TCRdb's copy, which holds only in-frame ones; the method was immunoSEQ multiplex PCR. In the table there are roughly 130,000 clones, 88% of which are singletons. Sequenced: blood. Every receptor here comes from a man aged 50-60 years in good health.

The chain joins TRBV3-1 (or the pseudogene TRBV3-2) to TRBJ2-5; possible D gene TRBD2, 5 bases. The germline V gene has CDR1 LGHDT and CDR2 YNNKEL (reference sequence). This CDR3 spans 14 amino acids. Trimming removed 0 bases from V and 4 bases from J, with 9 bases in between. DNA of the CDR3: TGTGCCAGCAGCCAAGATGGGAGCGGAGAGACCCAGTACTTC. Encoded protein: CASSQDGSGETQYF.

The chain employs TRBV19 and TRBJ2-2; 7 nucleotides line up with TRBD2. This CDR3 region has 15 residues. The germline gives CDR1 LNHDA, CDR2 SQIVND (reference sequence). The J segment lost 4 bases and the V segment lost 7 bases, leaving 9 bases of the junction unmatched. CDR3 sequence: CASKLGAGSTGELFF. CDR3 bases: TGTGCCAGTAAATTGGGAGCGGGGAGCACCGGGGAGCTGTTTTTT. Drawing the rest from reference TRBV19 and TRBJ2-2, the complete variable domain is DGGITQSPKYLFRKEGQNVTLSCEQNLNHDAMYWYRQDPGQGLRLIYYSQIVNDFQKGDIAEGYSVSREKKESFPLTVTSAQKNPTAFYLCASKLGAGSTGELFFGEGSRLTVL.

V usage is TRBV27 and J usage is TRBJ1-6, with D unclear. Trimming removed 6 bases from V and 7 bases from J, with 16 bases in between. The CDR3 is made up of 15 amino acids. CDR1 MNHEY and CDR2 SMNVEV come from the germline V gene (reference sequence). CDR3 protein: CASRQGESWNSPLHF. CDR3 nucleotide sequence: TGTGCCAGCAGGCAAGGTGAATCTTGGAATTCACCCCTCCACTTT.

CDR3 sequence reads: CASSRPHPPGGNQPQHF. The CDR3 coding sequence is TGTGCCAGCAGCCGGCCCCACCCTCCCGGAGGCAATCAGCCCCAGCATTTT. The V and J genes are TRBV12-1 and TRBJ1-5. TRBV12-1 is assigned pseudogene status. The CDR3 totals 17 residues.

The chain is built from TRBV25-1 and TRBJ1-1; D not certain. This CDR3 comprises 12 residues. Germline CDR1 reads MGHDK; CDR2 reads SYGVNS. The V gene lost 0 bases and the J gene lost 10 bases, with 9 bases spanning the gap. The CDR3 sequence is CASSEYWGRAFF. The CDR3, as DNA: TGTGCCAGCAGTGAATATTGGGGAAGAGCTTTCTTT. The full variable domain, rest sourced from reference TRBV25-1 and TRBJ1-1, is EADIYQTPRYLVIGTGKKITLECSQTMGHDKMYWYQQDPGMELHLIHYSYGVNSTEKGDLSSESTVSRIRTEHFPLTLESARPSHTSQYLCASSEYWGRAFFGQGTRLTVV.

V gene TRBV25-1 combines with J gene TRBJ1-1, with D uncertain. Trimming took 5 bases from V and 0 from J, leaving 10 bases between them. The CDR3 has 14 residues. CDR1 and CDR2 (germline): MGHDK, SYGVNS. The CDR3 region has the DNA TGTGCCAGCAGTAGTCGGCAGATGAACACTGAAGCTTTCTTT. Translating gives CASSSRQMNTEAFF.

The chain employs TRBV6-5 and TRBJ1-6; 9 positions agree with TRBD1. The CDR3 runs 14 residues. Looked up from germline, CDR1 is MNHEY and CDR2 is SVGAGI. Germline trimming cut 6 bases from V and 10 bases from J; bases unmatched to any gene: 7. As DNA, the CDR3 is TGTGCCAGCAGCCGGACAGGGGTGGGCTCACCCCTCCACTTT. The encoded protein is CASSRTGVGSPLHF.

The chain carries TRBV7-9 and TRBJ1-4, with 10 bases that match TRBD1. V shed 5 bases and J 7 bases; nucleotides not matched to a gene: 7. This CDR3 is built from 15 residues. Germline loops: CDR1 SEHNR, CDR2 FQNEAQ (reference sequence). CDR3 amino acids: CASSRDRGVFEKLFF. CDR3 nucleotides: TGTGCCAGCAGCCGGGACAGGGGCGTTTTTGAAAAACTGTTTTTT.

This sequence joins TRBV9 and TRBJ2-7; 14 bases are a match to TRBD2. Losses at the gene ends were 2 bases for V and 4 bases for J; bases not matched to a gene: 11. CDR3 size: 18 residues. Germline V gene data show CDR1 as SGDLS and CDR2 as YYNGEE. CDR3 bases: TGTGCCAGCAGCGTCGGGACTAGCGGGGGAGATCTCTATTACGAGCAGTACTTC. Translation: CASSVGTSGGDLYYEQYF.

A few counts support this clone. The gene calls are TRBV24-1 and TRBJ2-5; D might be TRBD1 (6 bases). V was trimmed by 3 bases and J by 0 bases, leaving 13 bases between them. Germline CDR1 KGHDR, CDR2 SFDVKD. There are 16 residues in the CDR3. CDR3 DNA sequence: TGTGCCACCAGTGATGCCCTTACAGGGTACCAAGAGACCCAGTACTTC. This sequence encodes CATSDALTGYQETQYF.

In the case of this clone: At one boundary the junction diverges from the germline segment, which might be a read error. This rearrangement joins TRBV7-9 to TRBJ1-1; D not resolved. CDR1 is SEHNR, CDR2 FQNEAQ, per germline (reference sequence). This CDR3 comprises 12 residues. The CDR3: CVSSLGSTEAFF. The CDR3, as DNA: TGTGTCAGCAGCTTAGGGAGCACTGAAGCTTTCTTT.

The rearrangement joins TRBV4-1 to TRBJ2-3; D is undetermined. This CDR3 is built from 16 residues. Germline CDR1 is MGHRA and CDR2 is YSYEKL. V dropped 0 bases and J dropped 1 base, with 11 bases sitting between them. The CDR3 DNA reads TGCGCCAGCAGCCAAGATTCTCACTTTGGCACAGATACGCAGTATTTT. Encoded protein: CASSQDSHFGTDTQYF.

V gene TRBV11-2 combines with J gene TRBJ2-7; D tentatively reads TRBD1 or TRBD2 (5 bases each). CDR1 is SGHAT, CDR2 FQNNGV, per germline. V dropped 5 bases and J dropped 6 bases, with 17 bases sitting between them. The CDR3 extends over 14 amino acids. CDR3: CASSLGVGTFEQYF. The DNA for the CDR3 is TGTGCCAGCAGCCTCGGGGTCGGGACGTTCGAGCAGTACTTC.

The chain combines TRBV11-2 with TRBJ2-3; 9 positions agree with TRBD2. The CDR3 covers 19 residues. In germline, CDR1 is SGHAT, CDR2 FQNNGV. V trimming: 1 base; J trimming: 0 bases; junction bases outside the gene matches: 11. The CDR3 here is CASSLGRLAGSASTDTQYF. In nucleotides, the CDR3 is TGTGCCAGCAGCTTAGGGCGGCTAGCGGGGAGTGCTAGCACAGATACGCAGTATTTT.

This chain joins TRBV6-5 and TRBJ1-2; D perhaps matches TRBD1 (6 bases). Germline V gives CDR1 MNHEY, CDR2 SVGAGI. The CDR3 consists of 14 residues. The ends were cut back, 5 bases at V and 8 bases at J, with 18 bases in the middle. The CDR3: CASSLNTGKIGYTF. DNA of the CDR3: TGTGCCAGCAGTCTAAATACAGGGAAAATCGGCTACACCTTC.

This clone is a singleton in its sample. The chain carries TRBV5-1 and TRBJ1-2; D not resolved. The ends were cut back, 2 bases at V and 2 bases at J, with 7 bases in the middle. This CDR3 comprises 13 residues. The germline gives CDR1 SGHRS, CDR2 YFSETQ. CDR3 protein: CASSLRQNYGYTF. The CDR3 nucleotides are TGCGCCAGCAGCTTAAGGCAGAACTATGGCTACACCTTC.

The chain carries TRBV28 and TRBJ1-6, with D unclear. The CDR3 length is 17 residues. V dropped 3 bases and J dropped 0 bases, with 12 bases sitting between them. Germline V lookup: CDR1 MDHEN, CDR2 SYDVKM. CDR3 in DNA: TGTGCCAGCAGTTTCGGGCCACCGAGCTCCTATAATTCACCCCTCCACTTT. This codes for CASSFGPPSSYNSPLHF.

The V and J genes are TRBV2 and TRBJ2-2; D not resolved. This CDR3 comprises 13 residues. V was cut by 6 bases and J by 1 base, with 6 bases left in between. Germline CDR1 SNHLY, CDR2 FYNNEI. CDR3 DNA sequence: TGTGCCAGCAGGCCGGGGAACACCGGGGAGCTGTTTTTT. Its protein is CASRPGNTGELFF.

The rearrangement links TRBV11-3 to TRBJ1-3; 8 bases fit TRBD1. CDR1 is SGHNT, CDR2 YENEEA, per germline. The CDR3 sequence is 19 residues long. The V segment lost 3 bases and the J segment 2 bases; nucleotides outside the gene matches: 15. The CDR3 DNA reads TGTGCCAGCAGCTTCACGCTATACAGGGGGTTGACCCCTGGAAACACCATATATTTT. Amino acid sequence: CASSFTLYRGLTPGNTIYF.

The chain couples TRBV19 to TRBJ1-5, with D hard to call. Between the trimmed V and J ends, which lost 5 bases and 2 bases, there was a span of 13 bases. The germline V gene encodes CDR1 LNHDA and CDR2 SQIVND (reference sequence). This CDR3 is 15 amino acids long. CDR3: CASSVGSGGNQPQHF. As DNA, the CDR3 is TGTGCCAGTAGTGTTGGCAGTGGGGGCAATCAGCCCCAGCATTTT.

The genes are TRBV28 and TRBJ1-1; D unresolved. V dropped 6 bases and J dropped 10 bases, with 9 bases sitting between them. The length of the CDR3 is 10 residues. CDR1 is MDHEN, CDR2 SYDVKM, per germline. CDR3 DNA sequence: TGTGCCAGCAGGACCCTAGGAGCTTTCTTT. Translated: CASRTLGAFF.

This clone occurred once. The CDR3 sequence is CAWSKGVSPTNEKLFF. For the CDR3, the DNA is TGTGCCTGGAGTAAAGGGGTGTCTCCAACTAATGAAAAACTGTTTTTT. J is TRBJ1-4 and V is TRBV30; tentative D call: TRBD1 (5 bases). Trimming pared 2 bases from V and 0 bases from J, leaving 13 bases between. The CDR3 runs to 16 residues. CDR1 and CDR2 from the germline V gene are GTSNPN and SVGIG (reference sequence).

The genes are TRBV6-5 and TRBJ1-2; 9 bases fit TRBD1. The CDR3 sequence is 13 residues long. Germline V gene sequence: CDR1 MNHEY, CDR2 SVGAGI. Trimming at V came to 7 bases and at J to 6 bases, leaving 6 bases not matched to a gene. The CDR3 bases are TGTGCCAGCAACGCCCGACAGGGGGATGGCTACACCTTC. It codes for CASNARQGDGYTF.

This chain joins TRBV21-1 and TRBJ2-3; TRBD1, the table's D call, lacks a check against the DNA. TRBV21-1 is annotated as a pseudogene. This CDR3 has 9 residues. CDR3 loop: CASSDSAYF. CDR3 in DNA: TGTGCCAGCAGCGACAGTGCGTACTTT.

The chain carries TRBV4-2 and TRBJ2-5; the D gene is possibly TRBD2 (6 bases). V was clipped by 3 bases and J by 2 bases, with 19 bases between them. Germline V gives CDR1 LGHNA, CDR2 YNFKEQ. The CDR3 is made up of 17 amino acids. The CDR3 sequence is CASSQLGGAAKQETQYF. Written as DNA, the CDR3 is TGTGCCAGCAGCCAGTTAGGCGGGGCGGCCAAACAAGAGACCCAGTACTTC.

The V gene is TRBV6-6, the J gene TRBJ1-5; D possibly corresponds to TRBD1 (5 bases). This CDR3 spans 14 amino acids. In germline, CDR1 is MNHNY, CDR2 SVGAGI (reference sequence). Trimming cost V 0 bases and J 5 bases, with 8 bases left between them. CDR3 nucleotides: TGTGCCAGCAGTTACTCAGGGGTGGATCAGCCCCAGCATTTT. Its translation: CASSYSGVDQPQHF.

The genes are TRBV24-1 and TRBJ2-1; a weak D match, TRBD1 (6 bases). This CDR3 has 14 residues. Per germline, CDR1 KGHDR and CDR2 SFDVKD. V lost 9 bases and J 4 bases, leaving 15 bases between the germline ends. CDR3: CATQRGGGYNEQFF. The CDR3 DNA follows: TGTGCCACCCAAAGAGGGGGTGGGTACAATGAGCAGTTCTTC.

The genes are TRBV6-5 and TRBJ2-7; D is possibly TRBD1 (5 bases). CDR3 length: 14 residues. Trimming cost V 5 bases and J 1 base, with 12 bases left between them. Germline V gene sequence: CDR1 MNHEY, CDR2 SVGAGI. CDR3 coding DNA: TGTGCCAGCAGTAAACAGGCTAGGTCCTACGAGCAGTACTTC. It translates to CASSKQARSYEQYF.

This clone was found once. The DNA for the CDR3 is TGTGCCAGCAGTTCCACGGCCCACGAGCAGTACTTC. It codes for CASSSTAHEQYF. The rearrangement uses TRBV7-8 and TRBJ2-7; no clear D gene. CDR3 size: 12 residues. Germline assignment: CDR1 SGHVS and CDR2 FQNEAQ. The V end lost 6 bases, the J end lost 5 bases, and 11 bases lay between the germline ends.

The chain links TRBV19 to TRBJ2-5; D is unresolved. The V gene's germline CDR1 is LNHDA and CDR2 SQIVND (reference sequence). The CDR3 is 14 amino acids. The V and J ends lost 3 bases and 7 bases respectively, with 15 bases between them. The CDR3 protein is CASSIVSDGGTQYF. The CDR3, as DNA: TGTGCCAGTAGTATTGTGTCGGACGGCGGGACCCAGTACTTC.

The V and J genes are TRBV28 and TRBJ1-4; D gene unclear. V was clipped by 3 bases and J by 5 bases, with 13 bases between them. The CDR3 has 15 amino acids. CDR1 MDHEN and CDR2 SYDVKM come from the germline V gene. The CDR3 loop reads CASSFKGSLNEKLFF. Here the CDR3 DNA reads TGTGCCAGCAGTTTTAAAGGGAGCCTAAATGAAAAACTGTTTTTT.